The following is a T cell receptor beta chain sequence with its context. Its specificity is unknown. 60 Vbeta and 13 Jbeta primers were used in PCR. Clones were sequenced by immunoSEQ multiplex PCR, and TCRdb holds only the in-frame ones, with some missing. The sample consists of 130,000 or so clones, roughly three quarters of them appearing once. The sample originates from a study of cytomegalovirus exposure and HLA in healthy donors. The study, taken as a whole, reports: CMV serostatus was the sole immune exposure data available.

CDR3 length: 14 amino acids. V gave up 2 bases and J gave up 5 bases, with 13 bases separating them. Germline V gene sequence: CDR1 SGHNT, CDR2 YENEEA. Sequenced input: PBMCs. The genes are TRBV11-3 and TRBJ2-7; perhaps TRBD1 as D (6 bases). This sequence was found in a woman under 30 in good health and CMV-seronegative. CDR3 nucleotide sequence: TGTGCCAGCAGCTTAATGGGGGCCGGCAACGAGCAGTACTTC. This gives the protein CASSLMGAGNEQYF.